This record looks at one TCR beta chain sequence and its context. Within the sample, other DNA sequences also encode this same CDR3. This record belongs to a study of beta chain features in type 1 diabetes. The CDR3 has 14 residues. Per the germline V gene, CDR1 is SGDLS and CDR2 is YYNGEE. Trimming removed 0 bases from V and 5 bases from J; junction bases left unmatched: 3. Sequenced material consisted of expressed TCRB transcripts (all of the isolated RNA was reverse transcribed). Libraries were prepared by immunoSEQ multiplex PCR; TCRdb keeps only in-frame clonotypes and omits some of them. In the table there are more than 150,000 clones, approximately 13% of which are singletons.

The genes are TRBV9 and TRBJ2-5; TRBD1 matches 8 bases. What was sequenced was central memory CD4+ T cells from blood. The TCR sequence derives from a woman aged 18 to 35 in good health. CDR3 in amino acids: CASSVGQGRETQYF. The CDR3 DNA follows: TGTGCCAGCAGCGTAGGACAGGGGAGGGAGACCCAGTACTTC.